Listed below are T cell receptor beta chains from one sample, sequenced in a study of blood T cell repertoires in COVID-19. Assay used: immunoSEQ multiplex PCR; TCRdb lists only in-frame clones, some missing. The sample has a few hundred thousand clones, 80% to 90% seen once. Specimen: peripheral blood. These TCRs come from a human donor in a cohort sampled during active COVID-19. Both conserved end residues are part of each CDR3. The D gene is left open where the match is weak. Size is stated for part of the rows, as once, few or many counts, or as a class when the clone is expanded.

CDR3: CASNDPLTTANYGYTF
DNA: TGTGCCAGCAACGACCCTCTAACGACAGCTAACTATGGCTACACCTTC
size: once
V: TRBV28
D: -
J: TRBJ1-2

CDR3: CASSRISRWGTSTDTQYF
DNA: TGTGCCAGCAGCCGAATCTCCCGGTGGGGGACTAGCACAGATACGCAGTATTTT
size: -
V: TRBV3-1/TRBV3-2
D: -
J: TRBJ2-3

CDR3: CASSVRGQPQHF
DNA: TGTGCCAGCAGTGTCAGGGGCCAGCCCCAGCATTTT
size: few
V: TRBV2
D: -
J: TRBJ1-5

CDR3: CASSYSGGGASAFF
DNA: TGTGCCAGCAGTTACTCAGGAGGGGGCGCGTCAGCTTTCTTT
size: few
V: TRBV6-5
D: TRBD1
J: TRBJ1-1

CDR3: CASSNAGTGTGANVLTF
DNA: TGTGCCAGCAGCAATGCCGGGACAGGGACTGGGGCCAACGTCCTGACTTTC
size: -
V: TRBV9
D: TRBD1
J: TRBJ2-6

CDR3: CATSLAGGSNEQFF
DNA: TGTGCCACCTCCTTAGCGGGAGGGTCAAATGAGCAGTTCTTC
size: -
V: TRBV2
D: TRBD2
J: TRBJ2-1

CDR3: CASSMTSESSYNEQFF
DNA: TGTGCCAGCAGCATGACTAGCGAGAGCTCCTACAATGAGCAGTTCTTC
size: -
V: TRBV9
D: TRBD2
J: TRBJ2-1

CDR3: CASSYAGYAGELFF
DNA: TGTGCCAGCAGTTATGCAGGGTATGCCGGGGAGCTGTTTTTT
size: -
V: TRBV6-5
D: -
J: TRBJ2-2

CDR3: CASRRRLAGPNYEQYF
DNA: TGTGCCAGCAGACGACGACTAGCGGGACCTAACTACGAGCAGTACTTC
size: few
V: TRBV3-1/TRBV3-2
D: TRBD2
J: TRBJ2-7

CDR3: CASSRGTGGRGIETQYF
DNA: TGTGCCAGCAGCAGGGGGACAGGGGGCCGGGGCATTGAGACCCAGTACTTC
size: -
V: TRBV7-2
D: TRBD1
J: TRBJ2-5

CDR3: CASSDKQHTEAFF
DNA: TGTGCCAGCAGTGACAAACAGCACACTGAAGCTTTCTTT
size: few
V: TRBV6-4
D: -
J: TRBJ1-1

CDR3: CASRHSGRSTGELFF
DNA: TGTGCCAGCAGGCATAGCGGGAGGAGCACCGGGGAGCTGTTTTTT
size: -
V: TRBV7-9
D: TRBD2
J: TRBJ2-2

CDR3: CASSFFAGQPNTEAFF
DNA: TGTGCCAGCAGCTTCTTCGCGGGACAGCCGAACACTGAAGCTTTCTTT
size: -
V: TRBV7-2
D: TRBD1
J: TRBJ1-1

CDR3: CASSFRGLAATDTQYF
DNA: TGTGCCAGCAGCTTCCGAGGACTAGCGGCCACAGATACGCAGTATTTT
size: -
V: TRBV11-2
D: TRBD2
J: TRBJ2-3

CDR3: CASSPEPYYGYTF
DNA: TGTGCCAGCAGCCCAGAACCTTATTATGGCTACACCTTC
size: -
V: TRBV7-9
D: -
J: TRBJ1-2

CDR3: CASSATYEQYF
DNA: TGTGCCAGCTCAGCTACCTACGAGCAGTACTTC
size: -
V: TRBV18
D: -
J: TRBJ2-7

CDR3: CASSQTHYSRNPYSYEQYF
DNA: TGTGCCAGCAGTCAGACGCACTACTCGAGGAATCCTTATTCCTACGAGCAGTACTTC
size: -
V: TRBV6-4
D: -
J: TRBJ2-7

CDR3: CASSVGHMLGSGNTIYF
DNA: TGTGCCAGCAGTGTTGGACACATGCTTGGCTCTGGAAACACCATATATTTT
size: -
V: TRBV6-1
D: -
J: TRBJ1-3

CDR3: CASSPQTGGAETQYF
DNA: TGTGCCAGCTCACCCCAAACCGGGGGGGCAGAGACCCAGTACTTC
size: -
V: TRBV18
D: TRBD2
J: TRBJ2-5

CDR3: CSASGRAPGQALLWYTEAFF
DNA: TGCAGTGCTAGTGGGAGGGCACCGGGACAGGCTTTACTTTGGTACACTGAAGCTTTCTTT
size: -
V: TRBV20-1
D: TRBD1
J: TRBJ1-1

CDR3: CASSPGNSQYF
DNA: TGCGCCAGCAGCCCCGGGAACTCCCAGTACTTC
size: -
V: TRBV5-1
D: -
J: TRBJ2-5

CDR3: CASSETGTGWTGELFF
DNA: TGTGCCAGCAGCGAAACCGGGACAGGGTGGACCGGGGAGCTGTTTTTT
size: -
V: TRBV9
D: TRBD1
J: TRBJ2-2

CDR3: CASSPGQGDEQYF
DNA: TGTGCCAGCTCACCGGGACAGGGTGACGAGCAGTACTTC
size: -
V: TRBV18
D: TRBD1
J: TRBJ2-7

CDR3: CASDTSGIRGTQYF
DNA: TGTGCCAGCGACACTAGCGGGATACGAGGTACGCAGTATTTT
size: -
V: TRBV7-9
D: TRBD2
J: TRBJ2-3

CDR3: CASSVQQGGEQYF
DNA: TGTGCCAGCAGCGTGCAACAGGGCGGCGAGCAGTACTTC
size: -
V: TRBV9
D: -
J: TRBJ2-7

CDR3: CASNSTPRLAGESGYF
DNA: TGTGCCAGCAACTCAACCCCTAGGCTAGCGGGAGAGTCGGGGTATTTT
size: -
V: TRBV28
D: TRBD2
J: TRBJ2-3